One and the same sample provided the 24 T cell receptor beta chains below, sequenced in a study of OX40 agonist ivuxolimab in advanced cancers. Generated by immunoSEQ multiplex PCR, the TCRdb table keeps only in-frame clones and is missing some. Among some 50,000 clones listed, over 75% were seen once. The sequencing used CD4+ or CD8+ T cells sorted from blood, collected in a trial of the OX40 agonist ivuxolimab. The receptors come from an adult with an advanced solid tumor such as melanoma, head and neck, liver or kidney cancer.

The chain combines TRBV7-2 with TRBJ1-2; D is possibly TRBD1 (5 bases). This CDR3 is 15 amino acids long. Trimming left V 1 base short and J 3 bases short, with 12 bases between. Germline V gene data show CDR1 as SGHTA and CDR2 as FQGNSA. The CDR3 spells CASSLVVDSYYGYTF. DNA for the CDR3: TGTGCCAGCAGCTTAGTTGTAGACAGCTACTATGGCTACACCTTC.

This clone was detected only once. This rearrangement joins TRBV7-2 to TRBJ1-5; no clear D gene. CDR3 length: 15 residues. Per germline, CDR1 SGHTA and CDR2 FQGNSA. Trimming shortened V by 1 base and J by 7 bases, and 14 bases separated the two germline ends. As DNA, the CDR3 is TGTGCCAGCAGCTTAGGTGGGTTTCAAGGGCAGCCCCAGCATTTT. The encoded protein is CASSLGGFQGQPQHF.

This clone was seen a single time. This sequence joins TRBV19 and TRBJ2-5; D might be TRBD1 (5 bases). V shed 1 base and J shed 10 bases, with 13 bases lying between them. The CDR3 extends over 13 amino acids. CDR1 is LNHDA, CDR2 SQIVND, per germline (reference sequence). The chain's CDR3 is CASSIGRAGDQYF. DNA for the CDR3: TGTGCCAGTAGTATAGGCAGGGCTGGTGACCAGTACTTC.

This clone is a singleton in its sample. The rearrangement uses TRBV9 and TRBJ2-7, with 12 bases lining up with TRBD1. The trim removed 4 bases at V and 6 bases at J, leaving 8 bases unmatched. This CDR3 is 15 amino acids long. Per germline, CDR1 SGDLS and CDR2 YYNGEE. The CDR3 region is CASSPPGTGGAEQYF. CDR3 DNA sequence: TGTGCCAGCAGCCCTCCCGGGACAGGGGGCGCCGAGCAGTACTTC. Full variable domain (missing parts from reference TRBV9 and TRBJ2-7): DSGVTQTPKHLITATGQRVTLRCSPRSGDLSVYWYQQSLDQGLQFLIQYYNGEERAKGNILERFSAQQFPDLHSELNLSSLELGDSALYFCASSPPGTGGAEQYFGPGTRLTVT.

CDR3 residues: CSVLGTGTLYEQYF. The CDR3 DNA sequence: TGCAGCGTTCTTGGAACGGGGACTCTCTACGAGCAGTACTTC. The chain is built from TRBV29-1 and TRBJ2-7; TRBD2 might be the D (6 bases). V lost 5 bases, J lost 3 bases, and 17 bases lay in between. Germline-derived CDR1 and CDR2 are SQVTM and ANQGSEA. This CDR3 is built from 14 residues.

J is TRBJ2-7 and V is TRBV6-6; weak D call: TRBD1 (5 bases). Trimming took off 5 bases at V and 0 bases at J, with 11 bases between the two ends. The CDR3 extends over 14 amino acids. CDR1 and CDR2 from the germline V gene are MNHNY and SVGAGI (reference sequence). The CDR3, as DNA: TGTGCCAGCAGTCTACAGGTTAACTCCTACGAGCAGTACTTC. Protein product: CASSLQVNSYEQYF.

In DNA form, the CDR3 reads TGTGCCAGTAGTATAACAGGGGTACCTAACTATGGCTACACCTTC. Encoded protein: CASSITGVPNYGYTF. The chain is built from TRBV19 and TRBJ1-2; 7 nucleotides line up with TRBD1. J lost 0 bases, V lost 2 bases, and 3 bases had no gene match. The CDR3 covers 15 residues. The germline gives CDR1 LNHDA, CDR2 SQIVND (reference sequence).

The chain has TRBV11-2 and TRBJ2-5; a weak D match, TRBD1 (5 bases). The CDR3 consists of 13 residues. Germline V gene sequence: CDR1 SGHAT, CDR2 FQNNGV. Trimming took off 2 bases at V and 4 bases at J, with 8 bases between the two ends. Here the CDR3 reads CASSLSQGETQYF. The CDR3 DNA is TGTGCCAGCAGCTTATCTCAGGGAGAGACCCAGTACTTC.

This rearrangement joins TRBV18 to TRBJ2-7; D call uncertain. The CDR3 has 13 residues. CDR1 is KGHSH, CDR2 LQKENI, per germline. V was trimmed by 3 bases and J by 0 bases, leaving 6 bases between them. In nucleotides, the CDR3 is TGTGCCAGCTCACCTGTAAGCTCCTACGAGCAGTACTTC. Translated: CASSPVSSYEQYF.

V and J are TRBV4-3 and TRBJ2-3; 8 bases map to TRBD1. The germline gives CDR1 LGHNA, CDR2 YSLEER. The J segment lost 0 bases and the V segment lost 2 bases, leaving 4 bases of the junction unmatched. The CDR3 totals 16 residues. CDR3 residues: CASSQQGAVSTDTQYF. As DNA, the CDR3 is TGCGCCAGCAGCCAACAGGGGGCGGTCAGCACAGATACGCAGTATTTT.

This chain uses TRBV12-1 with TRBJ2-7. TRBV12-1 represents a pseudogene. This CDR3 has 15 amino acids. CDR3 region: CASSFKWTSGYEQYF. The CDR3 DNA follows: TGTGCCAGCAGCTTTAAATGGACCTCCGGCTACGAGCAGTACTTC.

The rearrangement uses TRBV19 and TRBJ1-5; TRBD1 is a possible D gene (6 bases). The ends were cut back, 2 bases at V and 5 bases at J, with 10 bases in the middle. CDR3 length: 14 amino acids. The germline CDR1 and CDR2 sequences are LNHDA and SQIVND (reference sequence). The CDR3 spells CASSIKQGHQPQHF. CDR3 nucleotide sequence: TGTGCCAGTAGTATAAAACAGGGCCATCAGCCCCAGCATTTT. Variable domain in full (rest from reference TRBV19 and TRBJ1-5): DGGITQSPKYLFRKEGQNVTLSCEQNLNHDAMYWYRQDPGQGLRLIYYSQIVNDFQKGDIAEGYSVSREKKESFPLTVTSAQKNPTAFYLCASSIKQGHQPQHFGDGTRLSIL.

This chain's CDR3 is CAGGRTLASNQPQHF. The CDR3, as DNA: TGTGCCGGAGGACGGACTTTAGCGAGCAATCAGCCCCAGCATTTT. The genes are TRBV19 and TRBJ1-5; no clear D. Per germline, CDR1 LNHDA and CDR2 SQIVND (reference sequence). V was cut by 11 bases and J by 1 base, with 18 bases left in between. CDR3 size: 15 residues.

The CDR3 sequence: CASSPTGENYGYTF. The CDR3 DNA is TGTGCCAGTAGTCCGACAGGGGAAAACTATGGCTACACCTTC. The chain couples TRBV19 to TRBJ1-2; 8 bases fit TRBD1. The CDR3 contains 14 residues. After removal of 5 bases from V and 2 bases from J, the junction contained 4 bases not matched to a gene. CDR1 LNHDA and CDR2 SQIVND come from the germline V gene (reference sequence). Full variable domain (missing parts from reference TRBV19 and TRBJ1-2): DGGITQSPKYLFRKEGQNVTLSCEQNLNHDAMYWYRQDPGQGLRLIYYSQIVNDFQKGDIAEGYSVSREKKESFPLTVTSAQKNPTAFYLCASSPTGENYGYTFGSGTRLTVV.

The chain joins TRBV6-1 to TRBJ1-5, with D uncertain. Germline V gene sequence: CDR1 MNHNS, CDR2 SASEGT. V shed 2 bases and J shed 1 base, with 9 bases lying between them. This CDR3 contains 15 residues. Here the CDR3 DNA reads TGTGCCAGCAGTGAAACTAGGAGGAGCAATCAGCCCCAGCATTTT. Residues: CASSETRRSNQPQHF.

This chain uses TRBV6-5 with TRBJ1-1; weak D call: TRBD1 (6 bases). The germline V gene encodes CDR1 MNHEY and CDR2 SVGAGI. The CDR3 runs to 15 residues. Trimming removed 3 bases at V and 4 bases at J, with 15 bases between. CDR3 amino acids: CASSYRSQGTTEAFF. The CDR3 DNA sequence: TGTGCCAGCAGTTATCGGTCACAGGGAACCACTGAAGCTTTCTTT.

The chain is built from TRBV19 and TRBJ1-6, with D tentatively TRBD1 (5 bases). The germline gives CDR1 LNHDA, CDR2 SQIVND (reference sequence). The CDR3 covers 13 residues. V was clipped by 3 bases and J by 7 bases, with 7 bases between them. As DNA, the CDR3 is TGTGCCAGTAGTATCGGGGGAAATTCACCCCTCCACTTT. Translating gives CASSIGGNSPLHF. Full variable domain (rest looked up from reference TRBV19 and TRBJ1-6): DGGITQSPKYLFRKEGQNVTLSCEQNLNHDAMYWYRQDPGQGLRLIYYSQIVNDFQKGDIAEGYSVSREKKESFPLTVTSAQKNPTAFYLCASSIGGNSPLHFGNGTRLTVT.

The CDR3 DNA reads TGCGCCAGCAGCTTTACGGACAGCACCTACGAGCAGTACTTC. This translates into CASSFTDSTYEQYF. V gene TRBV5-1 combines with J gene TRBJ2-7, with D possibly matching TRBD1 (6 bases). From germline, CDR1 is SGHRS and CDR2 YFSETQ. Trimming removed 2 bases from V and 2 bases from J, with 11 bases in between. The CDR3 covers 14 residues. The full variable domain, completed using reference TRBV5-1 and TRBJ2-7, is KAGVTQTPRYLIKTRGQQVTLSCSPISGHRSVSWYQQTPGQGLQFLFEYFSETQRNKGNFPGRFSGRQFSNSRSEMNVSTLELGDSALYLCASSFTDSTYEQYFGPGTRLTVT.

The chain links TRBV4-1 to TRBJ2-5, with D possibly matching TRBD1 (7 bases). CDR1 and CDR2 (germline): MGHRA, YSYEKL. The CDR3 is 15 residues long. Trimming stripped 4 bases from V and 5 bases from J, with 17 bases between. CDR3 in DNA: TGCGCCAGCAGCCCCGCCCAGGGGGGCTTGGAGACCCAGTACTTC. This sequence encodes CASSPAQGGLETQYF.

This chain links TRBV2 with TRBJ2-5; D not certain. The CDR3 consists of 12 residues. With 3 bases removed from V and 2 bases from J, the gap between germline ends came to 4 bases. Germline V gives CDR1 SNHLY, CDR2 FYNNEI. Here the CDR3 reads CASSEEQETQYF. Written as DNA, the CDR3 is TGTGCCAGCAGTGAGGAACAAGAGACCCAGTACTTC.

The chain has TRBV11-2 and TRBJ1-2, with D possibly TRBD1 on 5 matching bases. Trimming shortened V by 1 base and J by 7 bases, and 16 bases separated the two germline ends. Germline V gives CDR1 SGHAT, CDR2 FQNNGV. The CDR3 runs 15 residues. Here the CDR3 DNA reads TGTGCCAGCAGCTTAGGCGGTGGGGGTGTGGGTGGCTACACCTTC. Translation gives CASSLGGGGVGGYTF.

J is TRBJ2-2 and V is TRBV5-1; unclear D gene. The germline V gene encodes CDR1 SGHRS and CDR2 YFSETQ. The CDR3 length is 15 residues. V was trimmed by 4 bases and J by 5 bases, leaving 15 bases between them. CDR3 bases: TGCGCCAGCAGCCCCTGGGGTGTAGGAACCGGGGAGCTGTTTTTT. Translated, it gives CASSPWGVGTGELFF.

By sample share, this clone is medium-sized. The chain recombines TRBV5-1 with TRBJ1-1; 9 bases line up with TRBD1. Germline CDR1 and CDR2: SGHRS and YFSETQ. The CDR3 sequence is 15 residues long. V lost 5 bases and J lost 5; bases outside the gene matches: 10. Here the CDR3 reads CASRPLQGAMTEAFF. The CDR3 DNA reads TGCGCCAGCAGACCTCTACAGGGGGCGATGACTGAAGCTTTCTTT. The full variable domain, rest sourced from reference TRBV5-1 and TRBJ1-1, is KAGVTQTPRYLIKTRGQQVTLSCSPISGHRSVSWYQQTPGQGLQFLFEYFSETQRNKGNFPGRFSGRQFSNSRSEMNVSTLELGDSALYLCASRPLQGAMTEAFFGQGTRLTVV.

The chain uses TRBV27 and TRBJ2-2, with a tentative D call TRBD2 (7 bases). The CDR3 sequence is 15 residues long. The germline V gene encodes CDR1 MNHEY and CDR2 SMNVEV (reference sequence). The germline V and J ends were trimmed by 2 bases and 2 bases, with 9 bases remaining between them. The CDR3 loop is CASSLRGANTGELFF. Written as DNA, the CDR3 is TGTGCCAGCAGTTTACGGGGGGCCAACACCGGGGAGCTGTTTTTT.